This note documents a single T cell receptor beta chain sequence. The data originate from a study of blood T cell repertoires in COVID-19. As for the study in general: The samples span acute and convalescent COVID-19 from the United States, Italy and Spain.

How the authors handled the data: Using reference gene primer amplification, nucleated cell counts were estimated. Only in-frame clones appear in the TCRdb table, and some are missing; sequencing was by immunoSEQ multiplex PCR. The DNA was the basis for D and trimming; V, J and clone size are from that table. Of 95,000 to 100,000 clones listed, about 89% were seen once; the top ten hold around a tenth. The CDR3 length is 16 residues. Germline V gives CDR1 SGHNT, CDR2 YENEEA. V gave up 3 bases and J gave up 5 bases, with 19 bases separating them. The V gene is TRBV11-3, the J gene TRBJ1-1, with D perhaps TRBD1 (6 bases). The sample comprised peripheral blood. The sequence came from a woman in her 30s with acute or convalescent COVID-19. The CDR3 DNA sequence: TGTGCCAGCAGCTTTCCCGAGACAGGCCCGGAGACTGAAGCTTTCTTT. This sequence encodes CASSFPETGPETEAFF.